Following are 5 T cell receptor beta chains from one sample sequenced in a study of CD8+ T cells in alopecia areata. Treatment in this sample: oral pan-JAK inhibitor, 5-10 mg twice daily. Extraction of RNA preceded its reverse transcription into cDNA, which served as the sequencing template. Libraries were prepared by immunoSEQ multiplex PCR; TCRdb keeps only in-frame clonotypes and omits some of them. This sample carries fewer than 200,000 clones, around 58% of them seen once, and the ten largest clones take roughly 12%. Sequenced here: CD8+ T cells sorted from blood, sampled at week 24, from a patient treated with tofacitinib. The receptor set was obtained from a human donor with alopecia areata.

This clone occurred a few times. The rearrangement joins TRBV5-1 to TRBJ2-3; the D gene is possibly TRBD2 (6 bases). V lost 0 bases, J lost 1 base, and 15 bases lay in between. Germline assignment: CDR1 SGHRS and CDR2 YFSETQ. CDR3 length: 17 amino acids. As DNA, the CDR3 is TGCGCCAGCAGCTTGGTTGGGACTCTTAAAGGCACAGATACGCAGTATTTT. Protein: CASSLVGTLKGTDTQYF.

The chain uses TRBV30 and TRBJ2-3; D uncertain. CDR1 is GTSNPN and CDR2 is SVGIG in the germline V gene (reference sequence). V was pared by 8 bases and J by 6 bases, with 12 bases between. CDR3 length: 11 amino acids. DNA for the CDR3: TGTGCCGGAGACGGTGGGGATACGCAGTATTTT. It is translated as CAGDGGDTQYF.

This chain links TRBV25-1 with TRBJ2-1; tentative D call: TRBD1 (6 bases). This CDR3 is built from 10 residues. Germline V gene data show CDR1 as MGHDK and CDR2 as SYGVNS. As DNA, the CDR3 is TGTTCAGCAGGGGACAATGAGCAGTTCTTC. Translating gives CSAGDNEQFF.

This clone was seen a few times. The chain is built from TRBV5-1 and TRBJ2-3; D is tentatively TRBD1 or TRBD2 (5 bases each). V was cut by 0 bases and J by 6 bases, with 11 bases left in between. CDR1 SGHRS and CDR2 YFSETQ come from the germline V gene. The CDR3 spans 14 residues. The CDR3 sequence is CASSLETRDDTQYF. CDR3 in DNA: TGCGCCAGCAGCTTGGAGACCAGGGACGATACGCAGTATTTT.

Details on this clone: Other DNA sequences in this sample translate to the same CDR3. V usage is TRBV15 and J usage is TRBJ2-5; no reliable D call. The germline V and J ends were trimmed by 3 bases and 5 bases, with 4 bases remaining between them. CDR1 and CDR2 (germline): LNHNV, YYDKDF (reference sequence). The CDR3 runs 11 residues. The CDR3 here is CATSRRETQYF. For the CDR3, the DNA is TGTGCCACCAGCAGGAGGGAGACCCAGTACTTC.